This TCR beta chain was identified in a study of blood T cell repertoires in COVID-19. In the case of this clone: The same CDR3 can be traced to other DNA sequences in this sample.

V lost 0 bases and J 1 base, leaving 6 bases between the germline ends. Germline V gene data show CDR1 as LNHNV and CDR2 as YYDKDF (reference sequence). The CDR3 totals 14 residues. Authors' methods: Amplification with reference gene primers provided the estimates of nucleated cell counts. The protocol was immunoSEQ multiplex PCR, while the TCRdb copy is restricted to in-frame clones and leaves out a portion. D and trimming were read from the DNA, whereas the V and J calls and clone size are those reported in that table. The data contain around 250,000 clones, around 83% of them singletons. This TCR derives from a man between 40 and 49 years old with active or convalescent COVID-19. The sequenced sample consisted of peripheral blood. The chain links TRBV15 to TRBJ1-1, with D unclear. DNA for the CDR3: TGTGCCACCAGCAGAGATCGCGGGAACACTGAAGCTTTCTTT. Protein product: CATSRDRGNTEAFF.